The entry below describes one T cell receptor beta chain. This table comes from immunoSEQ multiplex PCR, and its TCRdb copy is limited to in-frame clones, with some not included. The sample records some 80,000 clones, about 82% being singletons. This sample is part of a study of OX40 agonist ivuxolimab in advanced cancers. CDR1 SGHRS and CDR2 YFSETQ come from the germline V gene. The V and J ends lost 0 bases and 2 bases respectively, with 8 bases between them. The length of the CDR3 is 14 residues. The receptor comes from an adult with an advanced solid tumor such as melanoma, head and neck, liver or kidney cancer. This chain connects TRBV5-1 to TRBJ1-2; a weak D match, TRBD1 (5 bases). This material consisted of CD4+ or CD8+ T cells sorted from blood, taken in a trial of the OX40 agonist ivuxolimab. The CDR3 nucleotides read TGCGCCAGCAGCTTGGGACAGCTCAACTATGGCTACACCTTC. Protein sequence: CASSLGQLNYGYTF.